These 3 T cell receptor beta chains were sequenced from one sample in a study of T cells in Graves' hyperthyroidism and ophthalmopathy. RNA transcripts were the template for amplifying TCR beta CDR3 regions. Researchers ran a first-round RT-PCR on the TCR CDR3 using the HTBI primer set. TCRdb independently ran MiXCR on the multiplex PCR reads; one entry per CDR3 protein. The sample lists almost 250,000 distinct CDR3 sequences; around 26% were seen once. The sequenced sample was blood. These TCRs come from a woman between 40 and 55 years old with Graves' ophthalmopathy.

Relative to its sample, this clonotype is medium-sized. The CDR3 is CASTTWGVQETQYF. CDR3 nucleotide sequence: TGTGCCAGCACAACCTGGGGGGTACAAGAGACCCAGTACTTC. The chain employs TRBV6-5 and TRBJ2-5; a possible D gene is TRBD2 (6 bases). This CDR3 is 14 amino acids long. Germline V gene data show CDR1 as MNHEY and CDR2 as SVGAGI. V was cut by 7 bases and J by 2 bases, with 14 bases left in between.

This clonotype was recorded a few times. The CDR3 nucleotides read TGTGCCAGCAGCTCCGGGATGAACTACGAGCAGTACTTC. It codes for CASSSGMNYEQYF. The genes are TRBV11-2 and TRBJ2-7; D might be TRBD2 (5 bases). The germline CDR1 and CDR2 sequences are SGHAT and FQNNGV. The ends were cut back, 4 bases at V and 3 bases at J, with 10 bases in the middle. This CDR3 has 13 residues.

Many counts were recorded for this clonotype. The chain combines TRBV30 with TRBJ1-5, with 7 bases matching TRBD1. Germline CDR1 GTSNPN, CDR2 SVGIG (reference sequence). The CDR3 runs to 15 residues. Trimming removed 3 bases from V and 5 bases from J; junction bases left unmatched: 10. CDR3 sequence reads: CAWRPEDRPHQPQHF. In DNA, the CDR3 is TGTGCCTGGAGACCAGAGGACAGGCCCCATCAGCCCCAGCATTTT.